The 20 T cell receptor beta chains in this list originate from one sample, sequenced in a study of identical twins. One entry per CDR3 protein, called by TCRdb with MiXCR from the 5' RACE reads. The sample lists about 890,000 distinct CDR3 sequences; 9% to 15% were seen once. These data were also reused for a study on yellow fever vaccine responses in identical twins.

The sequencing input was PBMCs. All receptors come from a woman under 30 in good health.

In its sample, this clonotype was seen a few times. V and J are TRBV5-1 and TRBJ2-5, with D perhaps TRBD2 (6 bases). The V end lost 4 bases, the J end lost 1 base, and 11 bases lay between the germline ends. CDR3 length equals 14 residues. CDR1 is SGHRS and CDR2 is YFSETQ in the germline V gene. The CDR3 reads CASSISGIQETQYF. CDR3 nucleotides: TGCGCCAGCAGCATTAGCGGAATCCAAGAGACCCAGTACTTC.

The chain uses TRBV6-4 and TRBJ1-1; no clear D gene. The V end lost 6 bases, the J end lost 3 bases, and 11 bases lay between the germline ends. The CDR3 loop spans 13 amino acids. Germline loops: CDR1 MRHNA, CDR2 SNTAGT. CDR3 protein: CASSAQRDTEAFF. The CDR3 DNA reads as TGTGCCAGCAGCGCACAGCGAGACACTGAAGCTTTCTTT.

This chain uses TRBV11-2 with TRBJ2-2, with a tentative D call TRBD1 (6 bases). The germline CDR1 and CDR2 sequences are SGHAT and FQNNGV. Trimming removed 4 bases at V and 5 bases at J, with 17 bases between. CDR3 length: 16 amino acids. The DNA for the CDR3 is TGTGCCAGCAGCTGGATGGGGACACCGGTGACCGGGGAGCTGTTTTTT. Its translation: CASSWMGTPVTGELFF.

In its sample, this clonotype was seen a few times. V is TRBV4-1 and J is TRBJ2-7, with 9 bases that match TRBD2. CDR1 is MGHRA, CDR2 YSYEKL, per germline. J gave up 2 bases and V 2 bases, and 1 base lay outside the gene matches. The CDR3 is 14 residues long. The CDR3 protein is CASSQLAGTYEQYF. Written as DNA, the CDR3 is TGCGCCAGCAGCCAACTAGCGGGGACCTACGAGCAGTACTTC.

This clonotype has only a few counts. The chain employs TRBV4-1 and TRBJ2-5; D possibly uses TRBD1 or TRBD2 (6 bases each). The V and J ends lost 0 bases and 5 bases respectively, with 13 bases between them. CDR3 length: 15 residues. Germline V gives CDR1 MGHRA, CDR2 YSYEKL. CDR3 sequence: CASSQERGGLETQYF. Written as DNA, the CDR3 is TGCGCCAGCAGCCAAGAAAGAGGGGGGCTGGAGACCCAGTACTTC.

This clonotype was picked up a small number of times. J is TRBJ2-5 and V is TRBV5-1, with D possibly matching TRBD1 (6 bases). Germline lookup yields CDR1 SGHRS and CDR2 YFSETQ. The CDR3 contains 14 residues. Trimming cost V 5 bases and J 2 bases, with 13 bases left between them. The CDR3, as DNA: TGCGCCAGCAGTTGGGACAACCCTCAAGAGACCCAGTACTTC. This encodes CASSWDNPQETQYF.

The V gene is TRBV12-3 or TRBV12-4, the J gene TRBJ1-1; TRBD1 is a possible D gene (5 bases). Trimming removed 6 bases from V and 6 bases from J, with 17 bases in between. The CDR3 extends over 14 amino acids. As DNA, the CDR3 is TGTGCCAGCAGCCCCACGGGGAGGGGCGCTGAAGCTTTCTTT. Translated, it gives CASSPTGRGAEAFF.

This clonotype was seen many times. This chain connects TRBV3-1 to TRBJ1-1; possible D gene TRBD1, 5 bases. There are 14 residues in the CDR3. Trimming removed 0 bases from V and 4 bases from J, with 9 bases in between. Germline lookup yields CDR1 LGHDT and CDR2 YNNKEL (reference sequence). The CDR3 DNA reads as TGTGCCAGCAGCCAAGATGCGGGGGGCACTGAAGCTTTCTTT. Translated, it gives CASSQDAGGTEAFF.

The chain uses TRBV19 and TRBJ1-1; D perhaps matches TRBD1 (6 bases). In germline, CDR1 is LNHDA, CDR2 SQIVND (reference sequence). V was cut by 1 base and J by 1 base, with 16 bases left in between. This CDR3 has 17 residues. The CDR3 sequence: CASSIVYHGGRNTEAFF. Here the CDR3 DNA reads TGTGCCAGTAGTATAGTCTACCATGGGGGCAGGAACACTGAAGCTTTCTTT.

This clonotype has at least ten counts. V and J are TRBV5-6 and TRBJ1-2; 7 bases map to TRBD1. The germline gives CDR1 SGHDT, CDR2 YYEEEE. This CDR3 has 18 amino acids. Trimming removed 4 bases from V and 0 bases from J; junction bases left unmatched: 15. Here the CDR3 reads CASSPTVEQGPTNYGYTF. The CDR3 coding sequence is TGTGCCAGCAGCCCTACCGTGGAACAGGGGCCAACTAACTATGGCTACACCTTC.

This clonotype was counted a few times. The V and J genes are TRBV15 and TRBJ2-5, with D perhaps matching TRBD1 (6 bases). Looked up from germline, CDR1 is LNHNV and CDR2 is YYDKDF (reference sequence). Deletions cut 0 bases from V and 3 bases from J, with 11 bases between. The CDR3 sequence is 15 residues long. The CDR3 DNA follows: TGTGCCACCAGCAGAGATGTAGGGGGAAAAGAGACCCAGTACTTC. Protein product: CATSRDVGGKETQYF.

Many counts were recorded for this clonotype. V and J are TRBV9 and TRBJ2-3; D is ambiguous. This CDR3 is built from 12 residues. CDR1 and CDR2 (germline): SGDLS, YYNGEE. Trimming pared 4 bases from V and 0 bases from J, leaving 3 bases between. CDR3 nucleotides: TGTGCCAGCAGCTGGAGCACAGATACGCAGTATTTT. This codes for CASSWSTDTQYF.

This clonotype was observed a few times. The rearrangement uses TRBV3-1 and TRBJ1-2, with D perhaps TRBD1 (5 bases). The V gene's germline CDR1 is LGHDT and CDR2 YNNKEL (reference sequence). Trimming took off 4 bases at V and 8 bases at J, with 14 bases between the two ends. The CDR3 sequence is 13 residues long. The CDR3 nucleotides read TGTGCCAGCAGCCGAGACAGCCCAGGGGGCTACACCTTC. It specifies CASSRDSPGGYTF.

The CDR3 bases are TGTGCCACCAGCCGTGGACTAGCGGGAGATCAAGAGACCCAGTACTTC. It yields the protein CATSRGLAGDQETQYF. The J gene is TRBJ2-5, the V gene TRBV15; 13 nucleotides align to TRBD2. V dropped 5 bases and J dropped 2; count of bases not matched to a gene: 5. The CDR3 runs to 16 residues. In germline, CDR1 is LNHNV, CDR2 YYDKDF (reference sequence).

In this sample, this clonotype turned up once. The rearrangement joins TRBV6-5 to TRBJ1-1; the D gene is possibly TRBD1 (6 bases). The CDR3 extends over 15 amino acids. Germline CDR1 reads MNHEY; CDR2 reads SVGAGI. Trimming removed 2 bases at V and 4 bases at J, with 14 bases between. The CDR3 sequence: CASSYGQSLPTEAFF. For the CDR3, the DNA is TGTGCCAGCAGTTACGGACAGTCGCTGCCCACTGAAGCTTTCTTT.

This clonotype was seen a few times. The V and J genes are TRBV7-9 and TRBJ2-4; D gene uncertain. The CDR3 is made up of 12 amino acids. V was clipped by 4 bases and J by 16 bases, with 17 bases between them. Per the germline V gene, CDR1 is SEHNR and CDR2 is FQNEAQ (reference sequence). The CDR3 coding sequence is TGTGCCAGCAGCTCAGCACAAGGTTCGATCTACTTC. Protein: CASSSAQGSIYF.

J is TRBJ2-3 and V is TRBV25-1; D might be TRBD2 (5 bases). The germline gives CDR1 MGHDK, CDR2 SYGVNS. The CDR3 spans 15 residues. Between the trimmed V and J ends, which lost 4 bases and 5 bases, there was a span of 16 bases. CDR3 region: CASSASGINQDTQYF. DNA for the CDR3: TGTGCCAGCAGTGCCTCCGGGATCAACCAAGATACGCAGTATTTT.

The gene calls are TRBV7-7 and TRBJ2-5; D gene ambiguous. The CDR3 sequence is 16 residues long. Trimming took off 5 bases at V and 0 bases at J, with 16 bases between the two ends. CDR1 and CDR2 from the germline V gene are SSHAT and FNYEAQ (reference sequence). CDR3 DNA: TGTGCCAGCAGCCCAACGGCAGGCGAGTACCAAGAGACCCAGTACTTC. Protein sequence: CASSPTAGEYQETQYF. Supplemented by reference TRBV7-7 and TRBJ2-5, the full variable domain reads GAGVSQSPRYKVTKRGQDVTLRCDPISSHATLYWYQQALGQGPEFLTYFNYEAQPDKSGLPSDRFSAERPEGSISTLTIQRTEQRDSAMYRCASSPTAGEYQETQYFGPGTRLLVL.

This clonotype has a handful of counts. The gene calls are TRBV24-1 and TRBJ2-1; D uncertain. The germline V gene has CDR1 KGHDR and CDR2 SFDVKD. The V end lost 5 bases, the J end lost 9 bases, and 7 bases lay between the germline ends. The CDR3 has 11 amino acids. CDR3 coding DNA: TGTGCCACCAGTGGTGCGAGTGAGCAGTTCTTC. Its protein product is CATSGASEQFF.

This clonotype was detected only a few times. V is TRBV6-1 and J is TRBJ1-1; 7 positions agree with TRBD1. The V gene's germline CDR1 is MNHNS and CDR2 SASEGT. V lost 6 bases and J lost 4; bases outside the gene matches: 11. The CDR3 has 15 residues. The CDR3 DNA follows: TGTGCCAGCAGCTCCACCCTAGGGGGCGGCACTGAAGCTTTCTTT. Translating it yields CASSSTLGGGTEAFF.